Following are 18 T cell receptor beta chains from one sample sequenced in a study of blood T cell repertoires in COVID-19. The table came from immunoSEQ multiplex PCR; TCRdb's copy has only in-frame clones and leaves some out. The sample shows around 620,000 clones, about 87% of them seen only once. Source material: peripheral blood. These receptors all come from a woman younger than 35 with acute or convalescent COVID-19.

The chain links TRBV12-5 to TRBJ2-7, with TRBD2 as a possible D gene (8 bases). V gave up 4 bases and J gave up 2 bases, with 18 bases separating them. CDR3 size: 16 residues. The germline CDR1 and CDR2 sequences are LGHNT and FRNRAP. The CDR3 nucleotides are TGTGCTAGTGGTTCCCCGGGAGGGGGCTATCCCTACGAGCAGTACTTC. This encodes CASGSPGGGYPYEQYF.

This sequence joins TRBV18 and TRBJ1-6; 10 bases match TRBD1. This CDR3 has 15 residues. Germline assignment: CDR1 KGHSH and CDR2 LQKENI. V shed 2 bases, J shed 10 bases, and the junction held 5 bases outside the gene matches. The CDR3 here is CASSPLGTGESPLHF. CDR3 DNA: TGTGCCAGCTCACCATTGGGGACAGGGGAATCACCCCTCCACTTT.

The V gene is TRBV21-1, the J gene TRBJ2-1; the table gives TRBD2 as D, unverified against the DNA. TRBV21-1 is noted as a pseudogene. The CDR3 has 16 residues. The CDR3 protein is CASSKDRGLGYNEQFF. The CDR3, as DNA: TGTGCCAGCAGCAAAGACCGGGGTTTGGGCTACAATGAGCAGTTCTTC.

The rearrangement links TRBV10-3 to TRBJ1-1, with D uncertain. The CDR3 consists of 11 residues. V was clipped by 10 bases and J by 7 bases, with 13 bases between them. Germline CDR1 and CDR2: ENHRY and SYGVKD. CDR3 DNA: TGTGCCACAACCCAACACAGTGAAGCTTTCTTT. This codes for CATTQHSEAFF.

This clone was seen a few times. The chain uses TRBV25-1 and TRBJ2-2, with D tentatively TRBD2 (6 bases). Germline V gene data show CDR1 as MGHDK and CDR2 as SYGVNS. V was shortened by 2 bases and J by 6 bases, with 7 bases between the two germline ends. The CDR3 is 13 residues long. CDR3 sequence: CASSEAGSGELFF. CDR3 bases: TGTGCCAGCAGTGAAGCGGGGTCCGGGGAGCTGTTTTTT.

This clone came up once. Compared with germline, one end of the junction differs, possibly owing to a read error. The V and J genes are TRBV7-7 and TRBJ2-5; 12 positions match TRBD2. Germline V lookup: CDR1 SSHAT, CDR2 FNYEAQ (reference sequence). CDR3 size: 15 residues. The CDR3 DNA is TGTGCCAGCAGCCTCGGACTAGCGGGGCGGGAGACTCAGTACTTC. Translating it yields CASSLGLAGRETQYF.

The chain recombines TRBV5-6 with TRBJ1-1; D gene unclear. Germline V gene lookup returns CDR1 SGHDT and CDR2 YYEEEE. The CDR3 is 13 residues long. V dropped 0 bases and J dropped 8 bases, with 11 bases sitting between them. In DNA, the CDR3 is TGTGCCAGCAGCTTGGTGCCGGGGTCGGAAGCTTTCTTT. The encoded protein is CASSLVPGSEAFF.

CDR3 sequence reads: CASTGWGQYNEQFF. CDR3 in DNA: TGTGCCAGTACTGGTTGGGGACAATACAATGAGCAGTTCTTC. The chain joins TRBV19 to TRBJ2-1; weak D call: TRBD1 (6 bases). The CDR3 is 14 residues long. Trimming left V 7 bases short and J 4 bases short, with 14 bases between. Germline CDR1 is LNHDA and CDR2 is SQIVND (reference sequence).

The rearrangement joins TRBV6-4 to TRBJ2-2; 12 bases fit TRBD1. Per germline, CDR1 MRHNA and CDR2 SNTAGT. The CDR3 extends over 16 amino acids. The ends lost 9 bases at V and 4 bases at J; junction bases unmatched: 9. The chain's CDR3 is CARGQGAPRGTGELFF. As DNA, the CDR3 is TGTGCCAGGGGACAGGGGGCCCCGCGTGGCACCGGGGAGCTGTTTTTT.

This sequence joins TRBV29-1 and TRBJ2-1; weak D call: TRBD2 (6 bases). The germline gives CDR1 SQVTM, CDR2 ANQGSEA. This CDR3 comprises 13 residues. The V and J ends lost 5 bases and 2 bases respectively, with 10 bases between them. The CDR3, as DNA: TGCAGCGTTCGGAGGGCGACCTACAATGAGCAGTTCTTC. The encoded protein is CSVRRATYNEQFF.

This clone was seen a single time. The chain links TRBV9 to TRBJ2-1; the match to TRBD1 covers 7 bases. The CDR3 loop spans 16 amino acids. J lost 0 bases, V lost 0 bases, and 3 bases had no gene match. CDR1 and CDR2 (germline): SGDLS, YYNGEE. In nucleotides, the CDR3 is TGTGCCAGCAGCGTAGGGACAGGAGCCTCCTACAATGAGCAGTTCTTC. Translation: CASSVGTGASYNEQFF.

This clone occurred a few times. The V and J genes are TRBV4-1 and TRBJ1-6; D is ambiguous. V was clipped by 4 bases and J by 0 bases, with 16 bases between them. Germline CDR1 is MGHRA and CDR2 is YSYEKL. CDR3 length: 18 residues. CDR3 sequence reads: CASSLLPSLSSYNSPLHF. The CDR3 nucleotides are TGCGCCAGCAGCCTCCTGCCTTCGTTGAGCTCCTATAATTCACCCCTCCACTTT.

This clone appeared once. The chain recombines TRBV6-5 with TRBJ1-1; 9 bases are a match to TRBD1. CDR3 size: 13 residues. In germline, CDR1 is MNHEY, CDR2 SVGAGI. V trimming: 8 bases; J trimming: 5 bases; junction bases outside the gene matches: 6. CDR3 nucleotide sequence: TGTGCCAGCCCGGGACAGGGAGTGACTGAAGCTTTCTTT. Its protein is CASPGQGVTEAFF.

The V gene is TRBV10-3, the J gene TRBJ2-7; 9 nucleotides agree with TRBD2. CDR1 is ENHRY and CDR2 is SYGVKD in the germline V gene. Germline trimming cut 6 bases from V and 0 bases from J; bases unmatched to any gene: 6. The CDR3 has 15 amino acids. The CDR3 here is CAIRRSGGFSYEQYF. The CDR3 bases are TGTGCCATCAGGCGGAGCGGGGGGTTCTCCTACGAGCAGTACTTC.

The genes are TRBV7-3 and TRBJ2-3; TRBD2 agrees at 8 bases. There are 14 residues in the CDR3. CDR1 is SGHTA and CDR2 is FQGTGA in the germline V gene. The trim removed 2 bases at V and 5 bases at J, leaving 3 bases unmatched. CDR3 DNA sequence: TGTGCCAGCAGCTTAGCGGGGGGCATAGATACGCAGTATTTT. Protein sequence: CASSLAGGIDTQYF.

This clone occurred once. The J gene is TRBJ2-5, the V gene TRBV7-9, with TRBD2 matching over 13 bases. Germline V gene sequence: CDR1 SEHNR, CDR2 FQNEAQ (reference sequence). After removal of 4 bases from V and 5 bases from J, the junction contained 4 bases not matched to a gene. CDR3 length: 15 amino acids. The DNA for the CDR3 is TGTGCCAGCAGCTGGACTAGCGGGGGTGCGGAGACCCAGTACTTC. Its translation: CASSWTSGGAETQYF. Variable domain in full (rest from reference TRBV7-9 and TRBJ2-5): DTGVSQNPRHKITKRGQNVTFRCDPISEHNRLYWYRQTLGQGPEFLTYFQNEAQLEKSRLLSDRFSAERPKGSFSTLEIQRTEQGDSAMYLCASSWTSGGAETQYFGPGTRLLVL.

This chain joins TRBV28 and TRBJ1-6; the D gene is possibly TRBD1 (6 bases). The CDR3 consists of 13 residues. Trimming removed 6 bases from V and 7 bases from J, with 10 bases in between. The germline CDR1 and CDR2 sequences are MDHEN and SYDVKM. The CDR3 DNA reads as TGTGCCAGCAGATGGACAGACAATTCACCCCTCCACTTT. Protein product: CASRWTDNSPLHF.

This clone has only a few counts. The V gene is TRBV2, the J gene TRBJ1-1; 9 nucleotides match TRBD1. Germline CDR1 reads SNHLY; CDR2 reads FYNNEI. V lost 4 bases, J lost 10 bases, and 4 bases stayed unmatched. CDR3 length: 12 residues. The CDR3 region has the DNA TGTGCCAGCAGTGGGGGGGACAGGGTAGCTTTCTTT. Its translation is CASSGGDRVAFF.